The T cell receptor (beta chain) described here comes from a study of beta chain features in type 1 diabetes. CD45RO/CCR7/CD25/CD127/CD95/CD27 staining was used to isolate CD4+ naive, central memory, regulatory and stem cell-like memory cells by sorting. To note about this clone: Its specificity is not known.

This CDR3 is built from 13 residues. In germline, CDR1 is SGHTA, CDR2 FQGNSA. V lost 4 bases and J 12 bases, leaving 18 bases between the germline ends. The authors reverse transcribed all of the isolated RNA, so sequencing captured expressed TCRB transcripts. Only in-frame clones appear in the TCRdb table, and some are missing; sequencing was by immunoSEQ multiplex PCR. Among 810,000 or so clones, about a sixth were seen once, and the ten largest hold about 0.025%. Overall study results and limits: Naive, central memory and Treg TCRB repertoires seemed to resemble each other more closely in patients than they did in healthy donors.

This clonotype was sampled from a woman aged 18-29 years in good health. Sequencing used naive CD4+ T cells from blood. The V gene is TRBV7-2, the J gene TRBJ1-2; D is perhaps TRBD1 (6 bases). CDR3 in DNA: TGTGCCAGCAGCTCGTACGACAGGTCGATCAACACCTTC. It translates to CASSSYDRSINTF.